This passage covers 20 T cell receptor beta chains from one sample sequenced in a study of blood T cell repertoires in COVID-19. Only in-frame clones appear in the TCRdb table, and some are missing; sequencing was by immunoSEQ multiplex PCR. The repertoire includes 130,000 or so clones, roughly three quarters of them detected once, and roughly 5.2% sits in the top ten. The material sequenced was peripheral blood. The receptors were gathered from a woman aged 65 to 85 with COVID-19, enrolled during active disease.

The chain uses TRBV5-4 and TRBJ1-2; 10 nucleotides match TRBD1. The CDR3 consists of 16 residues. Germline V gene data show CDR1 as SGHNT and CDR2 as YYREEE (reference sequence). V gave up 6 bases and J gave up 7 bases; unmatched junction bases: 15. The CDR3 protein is CASTGQGLEGLGGYTF. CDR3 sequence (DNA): TGTGCCAGCACGGGACAGGGGTTGGAGGGTTTGGGTGGCTACACCTTC.

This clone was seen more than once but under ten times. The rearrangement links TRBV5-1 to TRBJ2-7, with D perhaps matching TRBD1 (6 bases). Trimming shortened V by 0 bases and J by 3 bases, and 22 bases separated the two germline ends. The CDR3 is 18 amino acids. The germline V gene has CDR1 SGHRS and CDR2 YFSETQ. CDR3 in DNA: TGCGCCAGCAGCTTGGAGAGTGTCATGGACAGCCAAGGCTACGAGCAGTACTTC. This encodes CASSLESVMDSQGYEQYF.

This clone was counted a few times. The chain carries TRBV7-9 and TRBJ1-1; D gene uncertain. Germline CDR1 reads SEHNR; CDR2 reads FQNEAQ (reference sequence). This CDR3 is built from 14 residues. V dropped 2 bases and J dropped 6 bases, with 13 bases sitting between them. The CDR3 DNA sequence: TGTGCCAGCAGCTTAACGGACCCCGGGGCTGAAGCTTTCTTT. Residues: CASSLTDPGAEAFF.

The chain's CDR3 is CASSQDKGPTGAGETQYF. For the CDR3, the DNA is TGCGCCAGCAGCCAAGATAAGGGCCCTACAGGGGCGGGGGAGACCCAGTACTTC. The chain couples TRBV4-1 to TRBJ2-5; weak D call: TRBD1 (7 bases). The germline V gene has CDR1 MGHRA and CDR2 YSYEKL. V was clipped by 0 bases and J by 5 bases, with 22 bases between them. The CDR3 has 18 residues.

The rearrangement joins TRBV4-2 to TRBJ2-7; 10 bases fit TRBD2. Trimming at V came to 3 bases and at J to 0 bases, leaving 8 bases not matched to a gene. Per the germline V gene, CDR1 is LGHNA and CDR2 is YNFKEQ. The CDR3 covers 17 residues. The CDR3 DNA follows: TGTGCCAGCAGCCAGGAAATAGCGGGGGGAAACTCCTACGAGCAGTACTTC. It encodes CASSQEIAGGNSYEQYF.

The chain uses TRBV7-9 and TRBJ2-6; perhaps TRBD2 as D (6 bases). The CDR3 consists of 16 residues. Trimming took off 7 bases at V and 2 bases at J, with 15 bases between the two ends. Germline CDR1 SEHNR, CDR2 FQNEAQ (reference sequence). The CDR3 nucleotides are TGTGCCAGCACCCCGGGGGTTAGGGCTGGGGCCAACGTCCTGACTTTC. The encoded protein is CASTPGVRAGANVLTF.

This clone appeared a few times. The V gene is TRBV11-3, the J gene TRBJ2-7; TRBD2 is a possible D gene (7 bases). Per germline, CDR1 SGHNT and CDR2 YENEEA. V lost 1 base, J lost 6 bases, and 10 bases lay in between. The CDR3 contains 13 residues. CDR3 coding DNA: TGTGCCAGCAGCTTAGGGCGGGGGCGCGAGCAGTACTTC. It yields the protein CASSLGRGREQYF.

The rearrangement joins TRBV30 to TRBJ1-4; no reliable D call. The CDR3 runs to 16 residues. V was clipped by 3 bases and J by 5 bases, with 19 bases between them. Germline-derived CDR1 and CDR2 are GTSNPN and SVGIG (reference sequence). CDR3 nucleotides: TGTGCCTGGAGCCCCGGGATGGGCCGCGGAAATGAAAAACTGTTTTTT. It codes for CAWSPGMGRGNEKLFF.

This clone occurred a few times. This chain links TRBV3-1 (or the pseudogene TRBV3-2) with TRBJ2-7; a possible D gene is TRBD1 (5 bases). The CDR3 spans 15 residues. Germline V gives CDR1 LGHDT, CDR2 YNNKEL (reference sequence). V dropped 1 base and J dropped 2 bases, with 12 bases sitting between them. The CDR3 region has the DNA TGTGCCAGCAGCCAAGCTTCAGGGCCCGCCTACGAGCAGTACTTC. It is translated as CASSQASGPAYEQYF.

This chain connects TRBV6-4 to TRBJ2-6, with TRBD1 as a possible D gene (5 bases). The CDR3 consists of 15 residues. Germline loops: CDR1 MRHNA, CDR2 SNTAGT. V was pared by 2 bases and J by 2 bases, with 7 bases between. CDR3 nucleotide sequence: TGTGCCAGCAGTGACAGGGGTGCTGGGGCCAACGTCCTGACTTTC. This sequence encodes CASSDRGAGANVLTF.

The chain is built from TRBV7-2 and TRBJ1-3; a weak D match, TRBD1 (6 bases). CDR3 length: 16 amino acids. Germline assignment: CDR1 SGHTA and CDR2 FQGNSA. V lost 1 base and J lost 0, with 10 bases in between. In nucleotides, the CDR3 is TGTGCCAGCAGCTTAGGTGGACAGAGCTCTGGAAACACCATATATTTT. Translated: CASSLGGQSSGNTIYF.

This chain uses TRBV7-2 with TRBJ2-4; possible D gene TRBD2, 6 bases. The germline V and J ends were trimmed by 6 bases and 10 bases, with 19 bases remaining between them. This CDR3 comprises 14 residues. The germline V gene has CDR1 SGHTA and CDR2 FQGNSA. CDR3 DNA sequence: TGTGCCAGCAGTCCCGGGACTGTGGTATCAATTCAGTACTTC. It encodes CASSPGTVVSIQYF.

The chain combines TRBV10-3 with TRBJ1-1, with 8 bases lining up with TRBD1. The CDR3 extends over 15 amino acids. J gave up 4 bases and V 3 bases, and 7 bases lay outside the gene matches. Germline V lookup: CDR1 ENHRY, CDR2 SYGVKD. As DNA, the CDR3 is TGTGCCATCAGTGACAGGGGGCGCGGGAGCACTGAAGCTTTCTTT. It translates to CAISDRGRGSTEAFF.

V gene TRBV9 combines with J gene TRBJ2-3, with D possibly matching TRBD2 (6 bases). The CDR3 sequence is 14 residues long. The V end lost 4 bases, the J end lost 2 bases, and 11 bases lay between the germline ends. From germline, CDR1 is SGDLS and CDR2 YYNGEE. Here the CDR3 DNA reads TGTGCCAGCAGCCGGAGGGTGGACACAGATACGCAGTATTTT. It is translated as CASSRRVDTDTQYF.

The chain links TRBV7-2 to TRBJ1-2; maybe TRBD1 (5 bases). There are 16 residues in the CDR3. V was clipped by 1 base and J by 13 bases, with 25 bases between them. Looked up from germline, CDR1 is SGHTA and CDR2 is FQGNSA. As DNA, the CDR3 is TGTGCCAGCAGCTTAGGCGGCGGGGGGTCGGAGGGTATCTTCACCTTC. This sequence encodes CASSLGGGGSEGIFTF. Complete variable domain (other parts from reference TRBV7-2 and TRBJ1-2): GAGVSQSPSNKVTEKGKDVELRCDPISGHTALYWYRQSLGQGLEFLIYFQGNSAPDKSGLPSDRFSAERTGGSVSTLTIQRTQQEDSAVYLCASSLGGGGSEGIFTFGSGTRLTVV.

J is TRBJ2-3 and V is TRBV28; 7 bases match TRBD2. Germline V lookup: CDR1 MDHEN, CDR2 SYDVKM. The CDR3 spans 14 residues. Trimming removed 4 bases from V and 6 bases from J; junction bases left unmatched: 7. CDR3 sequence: CASSSTGTTDTQYF. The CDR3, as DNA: TGTGCCAGCAGTTCCACCGGGACTACGGATACGCAGTATTTT.

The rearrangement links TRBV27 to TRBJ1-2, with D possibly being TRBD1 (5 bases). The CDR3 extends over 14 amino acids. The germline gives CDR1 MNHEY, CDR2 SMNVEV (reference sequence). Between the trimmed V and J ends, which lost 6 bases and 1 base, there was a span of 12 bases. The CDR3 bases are TGTGCCAGCAGGCGGGGTGGGGGTAACTATGGCTACACCTTC. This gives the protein CASRRGGGNYGYTF.

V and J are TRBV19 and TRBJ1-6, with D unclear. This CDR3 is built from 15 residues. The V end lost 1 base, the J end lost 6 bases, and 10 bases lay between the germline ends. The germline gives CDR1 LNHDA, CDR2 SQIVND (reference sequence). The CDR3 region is CASSIVRELNSPLHF. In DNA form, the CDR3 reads TGTGCCAGTAGTATAGTACGGGAGCTTAATTCACCCCTCCACTTT.

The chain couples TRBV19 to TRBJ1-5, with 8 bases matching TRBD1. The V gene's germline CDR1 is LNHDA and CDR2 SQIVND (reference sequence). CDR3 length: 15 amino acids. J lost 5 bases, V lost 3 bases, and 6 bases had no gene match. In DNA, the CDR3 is TGTGCCAGTAGTATCCTTGGACAGGGTCATCAGCCCCAGCATTTT. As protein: CASSILGQGHQPQHF. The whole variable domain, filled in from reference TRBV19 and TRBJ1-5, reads DGGITQSPKYLFRKEGQNVTLSCEQNLNHDAMYWYRQDPGQGLRLIYYSQIVNDFQKGDIAEGYSVSREKKESFPLTVTSAQKNPTAFYLCASSILGQGHQPQHFGDGTRLSIL.

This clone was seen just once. The CDR3 DNA follows: TGTGCCAGCAGCGCATCTACAGGGACCGGGGAGCTGTTTTTT. It is translated as CASSASTGTGELFF. The V gene is TRBV7-6, the J gene TRBJ2-2; TRBD1 might be the D (6 bases). The V and J ends lost 5 bases and 5 bases respectively, with 12 bases between them. This CDR3 comprises 14 residues. The V gene's germline CDR1 is SGHVS and CDR2 FNYEAQ.